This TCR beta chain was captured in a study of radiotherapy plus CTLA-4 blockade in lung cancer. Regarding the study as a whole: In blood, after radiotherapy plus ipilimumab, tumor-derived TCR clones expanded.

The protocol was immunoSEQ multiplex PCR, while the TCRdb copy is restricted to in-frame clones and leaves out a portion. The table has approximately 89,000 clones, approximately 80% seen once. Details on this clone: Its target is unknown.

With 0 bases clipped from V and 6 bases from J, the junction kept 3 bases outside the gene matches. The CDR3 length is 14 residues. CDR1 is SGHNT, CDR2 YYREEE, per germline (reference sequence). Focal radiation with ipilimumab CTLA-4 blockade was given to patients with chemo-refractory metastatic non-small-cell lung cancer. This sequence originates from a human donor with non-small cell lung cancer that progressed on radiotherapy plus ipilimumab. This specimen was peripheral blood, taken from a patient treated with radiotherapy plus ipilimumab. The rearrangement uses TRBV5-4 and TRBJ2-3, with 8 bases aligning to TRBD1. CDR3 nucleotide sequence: TGTGCCAGCAGCTTGGCAGGGGGCGAGGATACGCAGTATTTT. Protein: CASSLAGGEDTQYF.